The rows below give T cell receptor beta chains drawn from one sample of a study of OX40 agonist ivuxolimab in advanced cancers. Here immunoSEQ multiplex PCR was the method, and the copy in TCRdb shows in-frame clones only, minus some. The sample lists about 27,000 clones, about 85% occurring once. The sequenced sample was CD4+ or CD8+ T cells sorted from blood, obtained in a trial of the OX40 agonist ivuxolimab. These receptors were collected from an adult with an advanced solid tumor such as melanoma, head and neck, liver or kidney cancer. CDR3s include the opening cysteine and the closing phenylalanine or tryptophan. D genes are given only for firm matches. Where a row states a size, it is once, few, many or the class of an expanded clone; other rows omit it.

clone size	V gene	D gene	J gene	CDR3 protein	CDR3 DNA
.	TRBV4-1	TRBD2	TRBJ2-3	CASTTSGSTDTQYF	TGCGCCTCAACTACTAGCGGGAGCACAGATACGCAGTATTTT
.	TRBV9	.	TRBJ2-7	CASSPPGRPYEQYF	TGTGCCAGCAGCCCCCCGGGGCGACCCTACGAGCAGTACTTC
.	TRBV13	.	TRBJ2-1	CASSSERDEQFF	TGTGCCAGCAGCTCGGAGAGGGATGAGCAGTTCTTC
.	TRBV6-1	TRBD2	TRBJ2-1	CASSEAWVAGGLNEQFF	TGTGCCAGCAGTGAAGCGTGGGTAGCGGGGGGATTAAATGAGCAGTTCTTC
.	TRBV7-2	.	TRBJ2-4	CASSLAHTRDVGGNIQYF	TGTGCCAGCAGCTTAGCGCATACCAGGGACGTCGGTGGGAACATTCAGTACTTC
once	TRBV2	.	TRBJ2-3	CASRKGGGRTDTQYF	TGTGCCAGCAGAAAGGGGGGGGGTCGCACAGATACGCAGTATTTT
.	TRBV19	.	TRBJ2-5	CASSILVNQETQYF	TGTGCCAGTAGTATCTTGGTCAACCAAGAGACCCAGTACTTC
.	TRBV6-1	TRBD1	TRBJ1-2	CASPEHGQDYGYTF	TGTGCCAGCCCCGAGCATGGACAGGACTATGGCTACACCTTC
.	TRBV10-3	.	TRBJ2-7	CASSYSHDYEQYF	TGTGCCAGCAGTTACTCGCATGACTACGAGCAGTACTTC
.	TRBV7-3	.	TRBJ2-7	CASSSTAAYEQYF	TGTGCCAGCAGCTCGACTGCAGCCTACGAGCAGTACTTC
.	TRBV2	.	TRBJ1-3	CASSVPALEAGNTIYF	TGTGCCAGCAGTGTCCCAGCCCTTGAGGCAGGAAACACCATATATTTT
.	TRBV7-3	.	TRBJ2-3	CASSLRLTSTDTQYF	TGTGCCAGCAGCTTACGACTTACTAGCACAGATACGCAGTATTTT
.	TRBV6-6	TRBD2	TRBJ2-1	CASSYSWGGEQFF	TGTGCCAGCAGTTACTCGTGGGGGGGTGAGCAGTTCTTC
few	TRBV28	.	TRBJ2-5	CASSLGGFTETQYF	TGTGCCAGCAGTTTAGGGGGGTTCACAGAGACCCAGTACTTC
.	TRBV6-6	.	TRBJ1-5	CASSYSQDQPQHF	TGTGCCAGCAGTTACTCGCAGGACCAGCCCCAGCATTTT
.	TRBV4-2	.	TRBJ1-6	CASSQDLGSSSPLHF	TGTGCCAGCAGCCAAGATCTAGGCAGCAGTTCACCCCTCCACTTT
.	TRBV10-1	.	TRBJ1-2	CASSNQQTRKTYGYTF	TGCGCCAGCAGTAATCAACAAACGCGAAAGACCTATGGCTACACCTTC
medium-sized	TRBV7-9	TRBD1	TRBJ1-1	CATGQVNTEAFF	TGTGCCACGGGACAGGTCAACACTGAAGCTTTCTTT
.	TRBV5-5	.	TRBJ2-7	CASSWVSYEQYF	TGTGCCAGCAGCTGGGTCTCCTACGAGCAGTACTTC
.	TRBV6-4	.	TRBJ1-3	CASSAMLGEAGNTIYF	TGTGCCAGCAGTGCCATGCTGGGGGAGGCTGGAAACACCATATATTTT
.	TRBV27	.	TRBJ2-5	CASSLSAGYPQETQYF	TGTGCCAGCAGTTTATCTGCCGGATACCCCCAAGAGACCCAGTACTTC
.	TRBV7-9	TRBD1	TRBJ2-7	CASSLIDRGFEQYF	TGTGCCAGCAGCTTAATCGACAGGGGGTTCGAGCAGTACTTC
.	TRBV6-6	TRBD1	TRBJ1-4	CASSRGEGAGEKLFF	TGTGCCAGCAGTCGTGGGGAGGGGGCGGGTGAAAAACTGTTTTTT
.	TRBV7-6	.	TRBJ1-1	CASSLDLTGLNTEAFF	TGTGCCAGCAGCTTAGACCTAACAGGGTTGAACACTGAAGCTTTCTTT
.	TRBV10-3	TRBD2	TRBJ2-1	CAISEGLAGGNIRTLSYNEQFF	TGTGCCATCAGTGAAGGGCTAGCGGGGGGGAATATCCGAACCCTCTCCTACAATGAGCAGTTCTTC
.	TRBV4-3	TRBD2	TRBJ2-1	CASSLTSGWGNEQFF	TGCGCCAGCAGCCTGACTAGCGGGTGGGGCAATGAGCAGTTCTTC
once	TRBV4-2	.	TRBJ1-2	CASSQAAGFDGYTF	TGTGCCAGCAGCCAGGCCGCAGGGTTCGATGGCTACACCTTC
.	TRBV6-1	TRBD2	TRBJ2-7	CASSELGLASEQYF	TGTGCCAGCAGTGAATTGGGACTAGCCTCCGAGCAGTACTTC